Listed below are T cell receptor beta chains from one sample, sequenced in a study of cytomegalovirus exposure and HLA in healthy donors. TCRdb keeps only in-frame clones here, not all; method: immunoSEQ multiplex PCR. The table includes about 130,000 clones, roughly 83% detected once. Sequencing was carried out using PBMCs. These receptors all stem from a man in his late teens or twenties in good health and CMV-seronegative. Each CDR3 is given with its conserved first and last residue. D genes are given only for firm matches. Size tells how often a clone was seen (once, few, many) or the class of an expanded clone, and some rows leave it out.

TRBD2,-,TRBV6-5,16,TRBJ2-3,CASSYSRLAATDTQYF,TGTGCCAGCAGTTACTCGAGACTAGCGGCCACAGATACGCAGTATTTT
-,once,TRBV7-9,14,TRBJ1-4,CASSLSATNEKLFF,TGTGCCAGCAGCCTCAGCGCAACTAATGAAAAACTGTTTTTT
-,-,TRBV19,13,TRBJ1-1,CASSIRGGPEAFF,TGTGCCAGTAGTATCAGAGGAGGTCCTGAAGCTTTCTTT
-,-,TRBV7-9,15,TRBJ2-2,CASSLRLGRTGELFF,TGTGCCAGCAGCCTGCGACTAGGCCGGACCGGGGAGCTGTTTTTT
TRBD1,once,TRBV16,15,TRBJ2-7,CASSRAGTGGNEQYF,TGTGCCAGCAGTCGAGCCGGGACAGGGGGTAACGAGCAGTACTTC
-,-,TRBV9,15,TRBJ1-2,CASSEDMRGFYGYTF,TGTGCCAGCAGCGAAGACATGAGGGGGTTCTATGGCTACACCTTC
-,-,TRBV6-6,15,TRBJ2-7,CASSYRRQLSYEQYF,TGTGCCAGCAGTTACCGGCGGCAACTCTCCTACGAGCAGTACTTC
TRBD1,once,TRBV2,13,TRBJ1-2,CASSPTGEGGYTF,TGTGCCAGCAGTCCAACAGGGGAAGGAGGCTACACCTTC
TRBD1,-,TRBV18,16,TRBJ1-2,CASSPAEGAQYYGYTF,TGTGCCAGCTCACCCGCCGAGGGGGCGCAGTACTATGGCTACACCTTC
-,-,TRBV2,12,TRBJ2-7,CASSVLSYEQYF,TGTGCCAGCAGTGTTCTCTCCTACGAGCAGTACTTC
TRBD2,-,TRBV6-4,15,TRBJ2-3,CASRQTSGRSDTQYF,TGTGCCAGCAGACAGACTAGCGGGAGATCAGATACGCAGTATTTT
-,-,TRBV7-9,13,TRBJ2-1,CASSSVPPSEQFF,TGTGCCAGCAGCTCGGTCCCCCCTAGTGAGCAGTTCTTC
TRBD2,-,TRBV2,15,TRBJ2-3,CASSEGLAGTDTQYF,TGTGCCAGCAGTGAAGGACTAGCGGGCACAGATACGCAGTATTTT
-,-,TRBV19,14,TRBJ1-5,CASSMGQYLQPQHF,TGTGCCAGTAGTATGGGACAATATCTCCAGCCCCAGCATTTT
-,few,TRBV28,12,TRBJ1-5,CASSEELASQHF,TGTGCCAGCAGTGAGGAGCTAGCAAGCCAGCATTTT
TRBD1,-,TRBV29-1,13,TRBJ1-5,CSVHQGAGQPQHF,TGCAGCGTCCACCAGGGGGCGGGACAGCCCCAGCATTTT
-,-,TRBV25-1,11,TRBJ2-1,CASSEEGEQFF,TGTGCCAGCAGTGAAGAGGGTGAGCAGTTCTTC
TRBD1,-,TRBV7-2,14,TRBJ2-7,CASSSRQGVYEQYF,TGTGCCAGCAGCTCGAGACAGGGTGTCTACGAGCAGTACTTC
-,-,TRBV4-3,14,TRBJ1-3,CASSQGSSGNTIYF,TGCGCCAGCAGCCAAGGGAGCTCTGGAAACACCATATATTTT
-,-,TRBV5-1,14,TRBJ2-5,CASREWTSGETQYF,TGCGCCAGCAGAGAATGGACTTCCGGAGAGACCCAGTACTTC
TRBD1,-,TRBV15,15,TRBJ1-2,CATSRTRQGLYGYTF,TGTGCCACCAGCAGAACCAGACAGGGCCTCTATGGCTACACCTTC
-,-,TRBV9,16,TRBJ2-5,CASSPQAGQLKETQYF,TGTGCCAGCAGCCCTCAGGCGGGACAGCTCAAAGAGACCCAGTACTTC
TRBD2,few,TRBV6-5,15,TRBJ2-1,CASSYFASGYNEQFF,TGTGCCAGCAGTTACTTCGCTAGCGGATACAATGAGCAGTTCTTC
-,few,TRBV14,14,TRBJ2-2,CASSQDPTDGELFF,TGTGCCAGCAGCCAAGATCCAACAGACGGGGAGCTGTTTTTT
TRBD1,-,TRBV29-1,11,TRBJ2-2,CSGYRGGELFF,TGCAGCGGATACAGGGGCGGGGAGCTGTTTTTT
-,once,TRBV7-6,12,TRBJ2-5,CASSLGVETQYF,TGTGCCAGCAGCTTAGGCGTGGAGACCCAGTACTTC
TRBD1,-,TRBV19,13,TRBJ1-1,CASGDRAGTEAFF,TGTGCCAGTGGGGACAGGGCAGGGACTGAAGCTTTCTTT
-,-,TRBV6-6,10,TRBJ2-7,CASISEVQYF,TGTGCCAGCATCTCTGAGGTGCAGTACTTC
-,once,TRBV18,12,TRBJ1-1,CASSRTGTEAFF,TGTGCCAGCTCACGAACGGGCACTGAAGCTTTCTTT
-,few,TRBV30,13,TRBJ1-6,CAWSGRGGSPLHF,TGTGCCTGGAGTGGGAGGGGAGGGTCACCCCTCCACTTT
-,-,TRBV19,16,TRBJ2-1,CASSIALIASYNEQFF,TGTGCCAGTAGTATCGCCCTCATAGCGAGTTACAATGAGCAGTTCTTC
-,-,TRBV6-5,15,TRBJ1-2,CASSYSLTANYGYTF,TGTGCCAGCAGTTACTCGTTGACAGCTAACTATGGCTACACCTTC
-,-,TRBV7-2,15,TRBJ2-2,CASSLIPSNTGELFF,TGTGCCAGCAGCTTAATTCCATCCAACACCGGGGAGCTGTTTTTT
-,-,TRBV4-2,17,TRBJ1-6,CASSPLSGTLHNSPLHF,TGTGCCAGCAGCCCTTTGTCCGGGACTTTACATAATTCACCCCTCCACTTT
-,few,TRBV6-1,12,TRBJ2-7,CASFSYSYEQYF,TGTGCCAGCTTCAGTTACTCCTACGAGCAGTACTTC
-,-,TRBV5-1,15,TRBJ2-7,CASSLALGGATEQYF,TGCGCCAGCAGCTTGGCTCTCGGGGGAGCGACCGAGCAGTACTTC
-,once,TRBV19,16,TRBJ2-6,CASNPGTRTGANVLTF,TGTGCCAGTAACCCAGGGACAAGAACTGGGGCCAACGTCCTGACTTTC
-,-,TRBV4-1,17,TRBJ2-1,CASSQDGNSGLYNEQFF,TGCGCCAGCAGCCAAGACGGTAATAGCGGCCTTTACAATGAGCAGTTCTTC
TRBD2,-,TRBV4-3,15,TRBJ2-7,CASAQGTSGRYEQYF,TGCGCCAGCGCCCAAGGGACTAGCGGACGCTACGAGCAGTACTTC
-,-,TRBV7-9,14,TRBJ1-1,CASSFNQGNTEAFF,TGTGCCAGCAGCTTTAATCAGGGCAACACTGAAGCTTTCTTT
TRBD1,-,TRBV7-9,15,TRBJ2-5,CASSLVGRGQETQYF,TGTGCCAGCAGCTTAGTAGGCAGGGGGCAAGAGACCCAGTACTTC